This T cell receptor (beta chain) appears in the sequencing data of a study of OX40 agonist ivuxolimab in advanced cancers. Looking at the study overall: Ivuxolimab, an antibody acting as an agonist of OX40 (CD134), was used to treat patients. Of mixed ages from 23 to 79 and averaging about 60 years, the group was approximately 80% male.

The CDR3 contains 15 residues. J lost 7 bases, V lost 4 bases, and 5 bases had no gene match. Per germline, CDR1 SGDLS and CDR2 YYNGEE. Profiled with immunoSEQ multiplex PCR; TCRdb holds only in-frame clones, not every one. The sample lists around 100,000 clones, 80% to 95% seen once, with approximately 0.58% in the top ten. The specimen comprised CD4+ or CD8+ T cells sorted from blood, sampled in a trial of the OX40 agonist ivuxolimab. The sequence came from an adult with an advanced solid tumor such as melanoma, head and neck, liver or kidney cancer. This chain links TRBV9 with TRBJ2-1, with 13 bases fitting TRBD2. CDR3 sequence: CASSWTSGSRNEQFF. DNA of the CDR3: TGTGCCAGCAGCTGGACTAGCGGGAGTAGGAATGAGCAGTTCTTC. Based on the CDR3 plus reference TRBV9 and TRBJ2-1, the full variable domain is DSGVTQTPKHLITATGQRVTLRCSPRSGDLSVYWYQQSLDQGLQFLIQYYNGEERAKGNILERFSAQQFPDLHSELNLSSLELGDSALYFCASSWTSGSRNEQFFGPGTRLTVL.